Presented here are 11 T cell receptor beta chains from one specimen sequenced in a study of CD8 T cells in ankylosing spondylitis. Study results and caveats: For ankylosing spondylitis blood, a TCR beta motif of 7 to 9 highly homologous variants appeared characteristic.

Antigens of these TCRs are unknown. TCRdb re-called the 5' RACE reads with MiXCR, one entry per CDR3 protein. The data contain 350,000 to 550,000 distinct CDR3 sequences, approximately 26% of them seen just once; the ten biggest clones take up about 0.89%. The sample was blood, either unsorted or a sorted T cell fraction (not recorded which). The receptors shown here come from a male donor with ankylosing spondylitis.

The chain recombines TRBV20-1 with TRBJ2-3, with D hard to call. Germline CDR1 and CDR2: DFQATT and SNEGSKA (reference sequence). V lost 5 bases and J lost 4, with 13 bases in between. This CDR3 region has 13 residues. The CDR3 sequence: CSAARAGADTQYF. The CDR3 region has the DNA TGCAGTGCTGCCCGGGCTGGGGCAGATACGCAGTATTTT.

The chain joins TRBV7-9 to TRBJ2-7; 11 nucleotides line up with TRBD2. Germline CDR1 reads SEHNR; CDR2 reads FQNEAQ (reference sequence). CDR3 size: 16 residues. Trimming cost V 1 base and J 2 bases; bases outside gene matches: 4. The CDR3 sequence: CASSLGVAGGTYEQYV. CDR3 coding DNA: TGTGCCAGCAGCTTAGGAGTAGCGGGAGGGACCTACGAGCAGTACGTC.

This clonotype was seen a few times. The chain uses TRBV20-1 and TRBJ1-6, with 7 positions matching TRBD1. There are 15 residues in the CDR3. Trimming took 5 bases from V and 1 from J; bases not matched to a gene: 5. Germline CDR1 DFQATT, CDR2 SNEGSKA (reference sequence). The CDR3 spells CSAGGGRSYNSPLHF. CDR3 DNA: TGCAGTGCTGGAGGGGGCCGTTCCTATAATTCACCCCTCCACTTT.

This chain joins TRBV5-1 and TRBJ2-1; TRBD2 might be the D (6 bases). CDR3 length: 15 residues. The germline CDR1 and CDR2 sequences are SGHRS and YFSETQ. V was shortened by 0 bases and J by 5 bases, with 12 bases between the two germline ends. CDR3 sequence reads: CASSLGLATNNEQFF. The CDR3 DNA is TGCGCCAGCAGCTTGGGTCTAGCGACGAACAATGAGCAGTTCTTC.

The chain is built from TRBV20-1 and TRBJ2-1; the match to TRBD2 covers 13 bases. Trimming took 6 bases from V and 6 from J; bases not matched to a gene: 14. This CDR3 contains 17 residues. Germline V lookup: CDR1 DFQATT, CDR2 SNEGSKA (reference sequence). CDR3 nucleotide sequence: TGCAGTGCCTGGGACAGGGCCGGACTAGCGGGAGCCAATGAGCAGTTCTTC. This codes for CSAWDRAGLAGANEQFF.

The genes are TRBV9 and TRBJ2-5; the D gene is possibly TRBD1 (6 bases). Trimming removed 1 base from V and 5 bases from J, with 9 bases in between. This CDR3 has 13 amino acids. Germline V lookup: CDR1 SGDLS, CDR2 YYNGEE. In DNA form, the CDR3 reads TGTGCCAGCAGCGTACGCCAGGGGGAGACCCAGTACTTC. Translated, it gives CASSVRQGETQYF.

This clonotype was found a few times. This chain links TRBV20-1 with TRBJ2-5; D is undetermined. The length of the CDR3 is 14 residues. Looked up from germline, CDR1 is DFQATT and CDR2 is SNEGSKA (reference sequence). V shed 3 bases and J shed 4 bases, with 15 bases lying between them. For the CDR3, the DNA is TGCAGTGCTAGCCCCGGCAGCAGAGTAGAGACCCAGTACTTC. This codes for CSASPGSRVETQYF.

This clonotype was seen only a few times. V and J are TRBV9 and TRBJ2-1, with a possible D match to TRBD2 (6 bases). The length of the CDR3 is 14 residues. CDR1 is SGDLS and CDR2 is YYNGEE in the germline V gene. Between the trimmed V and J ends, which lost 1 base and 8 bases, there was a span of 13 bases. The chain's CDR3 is CASSVRGIRDEQFF. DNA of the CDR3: TGTGCCAGCAGCGTACGCGGGATCCGGGATGAGCAGTTCTTC. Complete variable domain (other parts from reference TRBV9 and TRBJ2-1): DSGVTQTPKHLITATGQRVTLRCSPRSGDLSVYWYQQSLDQGLQFLIQYYNGEERAKGNILERFSAQQFPDLHSELNLSSLELGDSALYFCASSVRGIRDEQFFGPGTRLTVL.

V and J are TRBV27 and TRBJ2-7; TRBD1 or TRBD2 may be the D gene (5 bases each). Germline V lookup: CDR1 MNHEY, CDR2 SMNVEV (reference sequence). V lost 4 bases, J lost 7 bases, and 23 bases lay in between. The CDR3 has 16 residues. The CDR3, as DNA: TGTGCCAGCAGTTCCAGCCTGGGACGGCCTAGCAAAGAGCAGTACTTC. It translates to CASSSSLGRPSKEQYF.

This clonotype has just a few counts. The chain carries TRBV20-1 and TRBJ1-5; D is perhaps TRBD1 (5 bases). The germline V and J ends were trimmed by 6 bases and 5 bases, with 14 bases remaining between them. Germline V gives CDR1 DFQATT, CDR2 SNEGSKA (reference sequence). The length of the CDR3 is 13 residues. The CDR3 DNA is TGCAGTGCCCTACCGGGACTCGATCAGCCCCAGCATTTT. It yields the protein CSALPGLDQPQHF.

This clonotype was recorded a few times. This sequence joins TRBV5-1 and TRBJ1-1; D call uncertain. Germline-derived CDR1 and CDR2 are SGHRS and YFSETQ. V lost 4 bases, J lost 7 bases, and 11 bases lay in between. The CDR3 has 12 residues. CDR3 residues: CASSLDDGEAFF. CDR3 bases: TGCGCCAGCAGCCTAGACGACGGTGAAGCTTTCTTT.